This T cell receptor beta chain was sequenced for a study of cytomegalovirus exposure and HLA in healthy donors. From germline, CDR1 is SGDLS and CDR2 YYNGEE. The V and J ends lost 2 bases and 1 base respectively, with 21 bases between them. The CDR3 is 18 residues long. This PCR relied on a set of 60 Vbeta primers and 13 Jbeta primers. Data came from immunoSEQ multiplex PCR; TCRdb stores just in-frame clones and leaves some out. This repertoire shows some 150,000 clones, about 73% found once; its top ten account for roughly 2%. This clone was counted between two and nine times. The chain is built from TRBV9 and TRBJ1-2; D unclear. Material: PBMCs. The sequence was obtained from a woman in her sixties in good health and CMV-seropositive. This CDR3 reads CASSVEGEIGDSNYGYTF. The CDR3 bases are TGTGCCAGCAGCGTTGAGGGAGAAATTGGAGATAGTAACTATGGCTACACCTTC.